Below, 21 T cell receptor beta chains from the same sample are listed, as sequenced in a study of blood T cell repertoires in COVID-19. Using immunoSEQ multiplex PCR, the repertoire was profiled, and TCRdb retains in-frame clones only, with some absent. Of fewer than 400,000 clones in the sample, almost 90% were seen once. The sequenced sample consisted of peripheral blood. The receptor set was obtained from a woman in her 30s with COVID-19, enrolled during active disease.

In its sample, this clone was seen once. The genes are TRBV27 and TRBJ1-2; tentatively, D is TRBD1 (5 bases). This CDR3 comprises 13 residues. Per germline, CDR1 MNHEY and CDR2 SMNVEV (reference sequence). V gave up 2 bases and J gave up 1 base, with 5 bases separating them. CDR3 loop: CASSLGHNYGYTF. The DNA of the CDR3 is TGTGCCAGCAGTTTAGGACATAACTATGGCTACACCTTC.

For the CDR3, the DNA is TGTGCCAGCAGCCAAGGGACATATCTTGATAACTATGGCTACACCTTC. It translates to CASSQGTYLDNYGYTF. This rearrangement joins TRBV3-1 (or the pseudogene TRBV3-2) to TRBJ1-2, with a possible D match to TRBD1 (5 bases). Looked up from germline, CDR1 is LGHDT and CDR2 is YNNKEL (reference sequence). V was cut by 1 base and J by 1 base, with 13 bases left in between. This CDR3 contains 16 residues.

This clone was detected only once. This chain links TRBV19 with TRBJ1-2, with 7 bases matching TRBD1. The V and J ends lost 10 bases and 7 bases, in that order; junction bases with no gene match: 9. The germline V gene has CDR1 LNHDA and CDR2 SQIVND (reference sequence). This CDR3 spans 12 amino acids. CDR3 coding DNA: TGTGCCACTATGGACAGGCTGGGTGGCTACACCTTC. Translation: CATMDRLGGYTF.

CDR3 nucleotide sequence: TGCGCCAGCAGCTTCGGGGACAAGCAGAATGAAAAACTGTTTTTT. This encodes CASSFGDKQNEKLFF. This sequence joins TRBV5-1 and TRBJ1-4; a weak D match, TRBD1 (6 bases). The V end lost 2 bases, the J end lost 5 bases, and 13 bases lay between the germline ends. The V gene's germline CDR1 is SGHRS and CDR2 YFSETQ. CDR3 size: 15 residues.

This clone has just a few counts. This chain links TRBV30 with TRBJ2-1, with 8 bases identical to TRBD1. J was trimmed by 2 bases and V by 8 bases; bases with no gene match: 8. This CDR3 has 14 amino acids. Germline CDR1 is GTSNPN and CDR2 is SVGIG (reference sequence). CDR3 protein: CAQGASGAYNEQFF. The CDR3 nucleotides read TGTGCCCAGGGGGCAAGCGGCGCCTACAATGAGCAGTTCTTC.

V gene TRBV7-2 combines with J gene TRBJ2-5; perhaps TRBD1 as D (6 bases). The V gene lost 0 bases and the J gene lost 5 bases, with 13 bases spanning the gap. Germline V gene sequence: CDR1 SGHTA, CDR2 FQGNSA. The CDR3 is made up of 15 amino acids. CDR3 loop: CASSLALGQGETQYF. CDR3 DNA sequence: TGTGCCAGCAGCTTAGCGCTTGGGCAGGGGGAGACCCAGTACTTC.

V and J are TRBV11-3 and TRBJ1-6; no firm D call. V shed 5 bases and J shed 7 bases, with 9 bases lying between them. The CDR3 runs to 13 residues. Germline V gene data show CDR1 as SGHNT and CDR2 as YENEEA. The CDR3 DNA reads as TGTGCCAGCAGCCGACATGAAAATTCACCCCTCCACTTT. Protein product: CASSRHENSPLHF.

The V call is TRBV21-1, the J call TRBJ1-2; the table's D call, TRBD1, was not checked against the DNA. TRBV21-1 is given as a pseudogene. The CDR3 extends over 12 amino acids. CDR3 sequence reads: CASSNDSYGYTF. The CDR3 DNA reads as TGTGCCAGCAGCAACGACAGCTATGGCTACACCTTC.

The chain links TRBV5-1 to TRBJ1-1; 10 positions match TRBD1. V shed 6 bases, J shed 7 bases, and the junction held 9 bases outside the gene matches. CDR1 is SGHRS and CDR2 is YFSETQ in the germline V gene. The CDR3 covers 14 residues. The CDR3 sequence: CASTKDRGRDEAFF. DNA of the CDR3: TGCGCCAGCACCAAAGACAGGGGGCGAGATGAAGCTTTCTTT.

The chain is built from TRBV7-8 and TRBJ1-4; 8 bases line up with TRBD1. V trimming: 5 bases; J trimming: 4 bases; junction bases outside the gene matches: 3. CDR3 length equals 14 residues. The germline V gene has CDR1 SGHVS and CDR2 FQNEAQ. CDR3 in amino acids: CASSGQGFNEKLFF. The CDR3 bases are TGTGCCAGCAGCGGACAGGGCTTTAATGAAAAACTGTTTTTT.

For this clone: Other DNA sequences within the sample encode an identical CDR3. The genes are TRBV27 and TRBJ2-7; 7 bases are shared with TRBD1. Per the germline V gene, CDR1 is MNHEY and CDR2 is SMNVEV (reference sequence). Trimming cost V 3 bases and J 6 bases; bases outside gene matches: 2. The CDR3 spans 12 residues. The CDR3 coding sequence is TGTGCCAGCAGTTTCCCAGGGGGCGAGCAGTACTTC. Translating gives CASSFPGGEQYF.

This chain links TRBV18 with TRBJ1-2, with D possibly being TRBD1 (5 bases). The CDR3 is 14 amino acids. The germline V and J ends were trimmed by 2 bases and 5 bases, with 12 bases remaining between them. CDR1 and CDR2 (germline): KGHSH, LQKENI. The CDR3 region has the DNA TGTGCCAGCTCACCAGGGGGGAACCATTATGGCTACACCTTC. Amino acid sequence: CASSPGGNHYGYTF.

This clone was detected once. The chain joins TRBV10-2 to TRBJ1-3, with unresolved D. The CDR3 is 15 residues long. Trimming took off 6 bases at V and 0 bases at J, with 12 bases between the two ends. Germline CDR1 and CDR2: WSHSY and SAAADI. Written as DNA, the CDR3 is TGCGCCAGCAGCTCGGCAGACATCTCTGGAAACACCATATATTTT. This sequence encodes CASSSADISGNTIYF.

The CDR3 coding sequence is TGTGCCAGCAGCGTAGGAGCGGGCCCCTACGAGCAGTACTTC. This encodes CASSVGAGPYEQYF. The V and J genes are TRBV9 and TRBJ2-7, with a weak D call TRBD2 (6 bases). V lost 0 bases to trimming and J lost 2 bases, with 9 bases between them. Germline CDR1 and CDR2: SGDLS and YYNGEE. The CDR3 loop spans 14 amino acids. Combining the CDR3 with reference TRBV9 and TRBJ2-7 gives the whole variable domain DSGVTQTPKHLITATGQRVTLRCSPRSGDLSVYWYQQSLDQGLQFLIQYYNGEERAKGNILERFSAQQFPDLHSELNLSSLELGDSALYFCASSVGAGPYEQYFGPGTRLTVT.

The chain links TRBV27 to TRBJ2-4; D uncertain. V was cut by 4 bases and J by 0 bases, with 4 bases left in between. This CDR3 spans 13 amino acids. Germline values: CDR1 MNHEY, CDR2 SMNVEV (reference sequence). The CDR3, as DNA: TGTGCCAGCAGTTCCCTAGCCAAAAACATTCAGTACTTC. It codes for CASSSLAKNIQYF.

This chain connects TRBV6-5 to TRBJ1-1, with 7 bases matching TRBD1. CDR3 length: 14 amino acids. The V gene end was trimmed by 6 bases and the J gene end by 0 bases; junction bases not matched to a gene: 4. Germline-derived CDR1 and CDR2 are MNHEY and SVGAGI. The CDR3 sequence is CASRSTGLNTEAFF. CDR3 in DNA: TGTGCCAGCAGGTCGACAGGGCTGAACACTGAAGCTTTCTTT.

This clone was seen once. The chain employs TRBV7-2 and TRBJ1-6, with 9 bases lining up with TRBD1. After removal of 4 bases from V and 10 bases from J, the junction contained 8 bases not matched to a gene. CDR3 size: 15 residues. CDR1 is SGHTA and CDR2 is FQGNSA in the germline V gene. The CDR3 DNA reads TGTGCCAGCAGCTGGGGACAGGGAGGAGGCTCACCCCTCCACTTT. This sequence encodes CASSWGQGGGSPLHF.

The chain carries TRBV5-8 and TRBJ1-2, with D uncertain. The V end was cut by 0 bases, the J end by 4 bases, with 13 bases between. Germline V gene data show CDR1 as SGHTS and CDR2 as YDEGEE. The CDR3 totals 15 residues. The CDR3 sequence: CASSLGLQPLYGYTF. CDR3 in DNA: TGTGCCAGCAGCTTGGGGCTTCAACCCCTCTATGGCTACACCTTC.

The chain employs TRBV14 and TRBJ2-7, with TRBD1 identical over 9 bases. The V segment lost 4 bases and the J segment 3 bases; nucleotides outside the gene matches: 7. The CDR3 extends over 15 amino acids. Germline CDR1 and CDR2: SGHDN and FVKESK. CDR3 sequence (DNA): TGTGCCAGCAGCCCTCTCGGACAGGGGATCTACGAGCAGTACTTC. This encodes CASSPLGQGIYEQYF.

Regarding this clone: One end of the junction varies from germline; a read error may be responsible. The rearrangement links TRBV6-5 to TRBJ2-7, with TRBD2 as a possible D gene (5 bases). In germline, CDR1 is MNHEY, CDR2 SVGAGI. The CDR3 extends over 12 amino acids. The CDR3 is CASGFQSYERRF. DNA for the CDR3: TGTGCCAGCGGGTTCCAGTCCTACGAGCGGCGCTTC.

The rearrangement links TRBV28 to TRBJ1-1, with D perhaps TRBD1 (5 bases). Germline V gives CDR1 MDHEN, CDR2 SYDVKM. This CDR3 comprises 15 residues. Trimming took 6 bases from V and 1 from J, leaving 15 bases between them. CDR3 loop: CASSRTQGKNTEAFF. The CDR3, as DNA: TGTGCCAGCAGCCGAACCCAGGGAAAGAACACTGAAGCTTTCTTT.